Following are 29 T cell receptor beta chains from one sample sequenced in a study of T-cell reconstitution after alpha-beta-depleted transplantation in children (dated by TCRdb to 2016 to 2018). What the treatment or condition label conveys for this sample: allogeneic hematopoietic cell transplantation with graft depleted of TCRalphabeta T cells and CD19 B cells. The library relied on PCR. For sequencing, an Illumina HiSeq 2500 was employed. TCR library preparation used molecular barcoding, with unique molecular identifiers applied to normalize quantification of the TCRbeta repertoire. TCRdb reworked the public reads: Q25 trimming with fastp, MiXCR clone assembly, productive beta chains retained. Every CDR3 protein is listed once, alongside the most common genes and DNA of its rows. In all, the sample holds some 200,000 distinct CDR3 sequences, and 6.6% of those were seen once. Of the sample, roughly 6% is held by the ten largest clones.

The input for sequencing was PBMCs, taken before TCRalphabeta/CD19-depleted stem cell transplant. The receptors shown here come from a boy younger than 10 with acute lymphoblastic leukemia, due to receive a stem cell transplant.

This clonotype appeared a few times. V is TRBV5-1 and J is TRBJ1-1; no clear D. This CDR3 has 13 residues. The germline V gene encodes CDR1 SGHRS and CDR2 YFSETQ. Trimming left V 2 bases short and J 4 bases short, with 9 bases between. In DNA, the CDR3 is TGCGCCAGCAGCTTTGAGTTGGGCACTGAAGCTTTCTTT. As protein: CASSFELGTEAFF.

This clonotype showed up many times. The chain employs TRBV28 and TRBJ1-1; no clear D. Trimming took off 4 bases at V and 1 base at J, with 10 bases between the two ends. The CDR3 contains 14 residues. Germline V gene data show CDR1 as MDHEN and CDR2 as SYDVKM. The CDR3 bases are TGTGCCAGCAGTTCCCCAGCAGCGAACACTGAAGCTTTCTTT. Translation: CASSSPAANTEAFF.

This clonotype was observed a few times. The chain carries TRBV7-8 and TRBJ1-2; tentative D call: TRBD1 (5 bases). This CDR3 is 15 amino acids long. CDR1 is SGHVS, CDR2 FQNEAQ, per germline. V lost 1 base, J lost 2 bases, and 11 bases lay in between. The CDR3 nucleotides read TGTGCCAGCAGCTTAGGGAGATCAGGGAACTATGGCTACACCTTC. It specifies CASSLGRSGNYGYTF.

This clonotype has ten or more counts. The chain recombines TRBV27 with TRBJ2-7; D unresolved. Germline values: CDR1 MNHEY, CDR2 SMNVEV (reference sequence). This CDR3 region has 16 residues. Deletions cut 3 bases from V and 3 bases from J, with 18 bases between. The CDR3 region is CASSFSRRTPVYEQYF. The CDR3 DNA reads as TGTGCCAGCAGTTTCTCAAGACGGACCCCCGTCTACGAGCAGTACTTC.

There are many counts of this clonotype. The chain joins TRBV6-2 or TRBV6-3 to TRBJ2-5; weak D call: TRBD2 (6 bases). This CDR3 is built from 15 residues. The germline V gene encodes CDR1 MNHEY and CDR2 SVGEGT. V lost 7 bases, J lost 2 bases, and 17 bases lay in between. The CDR3 region is CASNTRPGEQETQYF. In nucleotides, the CDR3 is TGTGCCAGCAACACACGTCCGGGGGAGCAAGAGACCCAGTACTTC.

This clonotype was seen repeatedly, ten times or more. This chain connects TRBV5-6 to TRBJ2-1; D is possibly TRBD1 or TRBD2 (7 bases each). The CDR3 is 13 residues long. Germline assignment: CDR1 SGHDT and CDR2 YYEEEE. V lost 7 bases, J lost 4 bases, and 12 bases lay in between. DNA of the CDR3: TGTGCCAGCCGACAGGGAGGGTACAATGAGCAGTTCTTC. It yields the protein CASRQGGYNEQFF.

This clonotype was seen ten or more times. This chain connects TRBV20-1 to TRBJ2-7; possible D gene TRBD2, 6 bases. The CDR3 contains 12 residues. V gave up 2 bases and J gave up 3 bases, with 8 bases separating them. Germline V gene lookup returns CDR1 DFQATT and CDR2 SNEGSKA (reference sequence). In DNA form, the CDR3 reads TGCAGTGCTAGACGCGGGGACTACGAGCAGTACTTC. Its translation is CSARRGDYEQYF.

The table lists this clonotype with many counts. J is TRBJ1-2 and V is TRBV7-6; possible D gene TRBD1, 5 bases. V was trimmed by 2 bases and J by 3 bases, leaving 16 bases between them. The length of the CDR3 is 16 residues. Germline CDR1 SGHVS, CDR2 FNYEAQ. DNA for the CDR3: TGTGCCAGCAGCTTATCCTTTCCCGGGACGGACTATGGCTACACCTTC. Residues: CASSLSFPGTDYGYTF.

This clonotype has a count of ten or more. The CDR3 sequence: CAWGGDNSPLHF. The CDR3 DNA sequence: TGTGCCTGGGGAGGGGATAATTCACCCCTCCACTTT. V is TRBV28 and J is TRBJ1-6, with a possible D match to TRBD1 (5 bases). The length of the CDR3 is 12 residues. Germline assignment: CDR1 MDHEN and CDR2 SYDVKM. The germline V and J ends were trimmed by 11 bases and 5 bases, with 10 bases remaining between them.

At least ten counts were recorded for this clonotype. V and J are TRBV29-1 and TRBJ2-7; 7 nucleotides line up with TRBD1. This CDR3 is 12 amino acids long. J lost 3 bases, V lost 7 bases, and 6 bases had no gene match. Looked up from germline, CDR1 is SQVTM and CDR2 is ANQGSEA. CDR3 nucleotide sequence: TGCAGCGCGAAAGGGGGCTTCTACGAGCAGTACTTC. This gives the protein CSAKGGFYEQYF.

This clonotype was recorded many times. This chain connects TRBV9 to TRBJ2-7; TRBD2 matches 8 bases. The V segment lost 0 bases and the J segment 6 bases; nucleotides outside the gene matches: 5. This CDR3 has 14 residues. Germline CDR1 is SGDLS and CDR2 is YYNGEE. CDR3: CASSVEGLAGEQYF. The CDR3 DNA reads TGTGCCAGCAGCGTAGAAGGACTAGCTGGCGAGCAGTACTTC. Full variable domain (outside the CDR3, taken from reference TRBV9 and TRBJ2-7): DSGVTQTPKHLITATGQRVTLRCSPRSGDLSVYWYQQSLDQGLQFLIQYYNGEERAKGNILERFSAQQFPDLHSELNLSSLELGDSALYFCASSVEGLAGEQYFGPGTRLTVT.

The table lists this clonotype with many counts. The chain has TRBV12-3 or TRBV12-4 and TRBJ2-2; no clear D. This CDR3 spans 13 amino acids. V lost 8 bases and J lost 4, with 11 bases in between. The CDR3, as DNA: TGTGCCAGCGGCCTGACTTCCACCGGGGAGCTGTTTTTT. Its protein is CASGLTSTGELFF.

V is TRBV20-1 and J is TRBJ2-3; 7 bases line up with TRBD2. CDR1 is DFQATT, CDR2 SNEGSKA, per germline (reference sequence). The CDR3 has 15 residues. Trimming took 4 bases from V and 3 from J; bases not matched to a gene: 10. CDR3 region: CSANPGGGITDTQYF. The CDR3 bases are TGCAGTGCTAACCCTGGGGGGGGAATTACAGATACGCAGTATTTT.

This clonotype was counted many times. The CDR3, as DNA: TGTGCCAGCAGTTTAGGGGGATTTTGGTCCGAGCAGTACTTC. It codes for CASSLGGFWSEQYF. The rearrangement joins TRBV27 to TRBJ2-7; perhaps D is TRBD1 or TRBD2 (5 bases each). The germline V and J ends were trimmed by 2 bases and 6 bases, with 14 bases remaining between them. This CDR3 is 14 amino acids long. Germline V lookup: CDR1 MNHEY, CDR2 SMNVEV (reference sequence).

CDR3 nucleotides: TGCGCCAGCAGCTTATTAGAGGTAGGCGACGAGCAGTACTTC. Translating it yields CASSLLEVGDEQYF. The chain has TRBV5-1 and TRBJ2-7; D uncertain. V was pared by 2 bases and J by 5 bases, with 14 bases between. CDR3 size: 14 residues. From germline, CDR1 is SGHRS and CDR2 YFSETQ.

The chain carries TRBV4-3 and TRBJ1-4, with 7 bases matching TRBD1. V lost 1 base, J lost 8 bases, and 7 bases stayed unmatched. The CDR3 has 15 residues. The germline gives CDR1 LGHNA, CDR2 YSLEER. CDR3 protein: CASSQASQGGEKLFF. The CDR3 DNA reads TGCGCCAGCAGCCAAGCGTCGCAGGGGGGAGAAAAACTGTTTTTT.

This clonotype showed up many times. V is TRBV4-2 and J is TRBJ1-4; 7 bases match TRBD1. The germline CDR1 and CDR2 sequences are LGHNA and YNFKEQ. The CDR3 has 17 amino acids. V was clipped by 2 bases and J by 5 bases; unmatched bases: 11. Written as DNA, the CDR3 is TGTGCCAGCAGCCAAAATACACAGGGGTGGAAGAATGAAAAACTGTTTTTT. Translating gives CASSQNTQGWKNEKLFF.

This clonotype was observed at least ten times. The chain couples TRBV7-2 to TRBJ2-5; 7 bases map to TRBD2. With 1 base clipped from V and 2 bases from J, the junction kept 4 bases outside the gene matches. The CDR3 consists of 15 residues. Germline CDR1 is SGHTA and CDR2 is FQGNSA. CDR3 nucleotide sequence: TGTGCCAGCAGCTTAGTATCGGGGGGACAAGAGACCCAGTACTTC. This encodes CASSLVSGGQETQYF.

This clonotype was observed at least ten times. The chain couples TRBV28 to TRBJ1-2; TRBD1 agrees at 8 bases. CDR3 length: 14 residues. J lost 3 bases, V lost 4 bases, and 4 bases had no gene match. The germline V gene has CDR1 MDHEN and CDR2 SYDVKM. The CDR3 protein is CASSSGQVYYGYTF. As DNA, the CDR3 is TGTGCCAGCAGTTCGGGACAGGTTTACTATGGCTACACCTTC.

V and J are TRBV20-1 and TRBJ2-3; 11 bases fit TRBD2. Germline V CDR1 and CDR2: DFQATT, SNEGSKA (reference sequence). There are 14 residues in the CDR3. V was clipped by 5 bases and J by 6 bases; unmatched bases: 7. The CDR3 DNA sequence: TGCAGTGCTCCACTAGCGGGAGTAAGGGATACGCAGTATTTT. Translating it yields CSAPLAGVRDTQYF.

This clonotype showed up just a few times. In DNA, the CDR3 is TGTGCCAGCAGTAGGGGACAGGGGACGGGTGAGCAGTTCTTC. Translation gives CASSRGQGTGEQFF. This chain joins TRBV6-1 and TRBJ2-1; 10 bases align to TRBD1. Germline CDR1 reads MNHNS; CDR2 reads SASEGT. Trimming at V came to 5 bases and at J to 9 bases, leaving 7 bases not matched to a gene. CDR3 length equals 14 residues.

The rearrangement links TRBV12-3 or TRBV12-4 to TRBJ2-3, with 9 bases aligning to TRBD2. CDR3 size: 16 residues. V lost 7 bases to trimming and J lost 0 bases; unmatched junction nucleotides: 8. The CDR3 sequence is CASTLAGGPSTDTQYF. The CDR3, as DNA: TGTGCCAGCACCCTCGCGGGGGGGCCTAGCACAGATACGCAGTATTTT.

The chain uses TRBV25-1 and TRBJ1-1; D is unclear. Trimming took 3 bases from V and 6 from J, leaving 20 bases between them. Germline V gene sequence: CDR1 MGHDK, CDR2 SYGVNS. The CDR3 has 16 residues. In DNA form, the CDR3 reads TGTGCCAGCAGTGACCGAACCACCTGGTCCCCCCCTGAAGCTTTCTTT. This translates into CASSDRTTWSPPEAFF.

The chain employs TRBV28 and TRBJ1-1, with unresolved D. The CDR3 spans 15 residues. CDR1 is MDHEN, CDR2 SYDVKM, per germline. V was cut by 7 bases and J by 7 bases, with 22 bases left in between. The CDR3: CASTLSFWGRDEAFF. The DNA of the CDR3 is TGTGCCAGCACTCTTTCTTTTTGGGGAAGGGATGAAGCTTTCTTT.

The table lists this clonotype with many counts. This chain joins TRBV7-2 and TRBJ2-4; D unresolved. V was trimmed by 1 base and J by 4 bases, leaving 8 bases between them. CDR1 SGHTA and CDR2 FQGNSA come from the germline V gene. The CDR3 sequence is 14 residues long. The CDR3 sequence: CASSLETSKNIQYF. The CDR3 DNA sequence: TGTGCCAGCAGCTTAGAGACTTCGAAAAACATTCAGTACTTC.

In its sample, this clonotype was seen a few times. The J gene is TRBJ2-5, the V gene TRBV6-5; tentative D call: TRBD1 (6 bases). Germline V gene lookup returns CDR1 MNHEY and CDR2 SVGAGI. This CDR3 contains 11 residues. V lost 7 bases, J lost 13 bases, and 16 bases lay in between. Here the CDR3 reads CASKFGTKAYF. The DNA of the CDR3 is TGTGCCAGCAAGTTTGGGACAAAAGCGTACTTC.

This clonotype was seen a handful of times. Germline is not matched at one junction end, which may reflect a read error. V is TRBV24-1 and J is TRBJ2-1; no clear D gene. CDR3 length equals 12 residues. The germline gives CDR1 KGHDR, CDR2 SFDVKD. The CDR3 spells CATSDSYNDQFF. CDR3 nucleotides: TGTGCCACCAGTGACAGCTACAATGATCAGTTCTTC.

This rearrangement joins TRBV19 to TRBJ1-1; D is unresolved. CDR1 is LNHDA, CDR2 SQIVND, per germline (reference sequence). V shed 7 bases and J shed 4 bases, with 13 bases lying between them. CDR3 length: 13 residues. CDR3 protein: CASMKVSGTEAFF. The CDR3 nucleotides read TGTGCCAGTATGAAGGTATCCGGCACTGAAGCTTTCTTT.

The sample holds many counts of this clonotype. V and J are TRBV20-1 and TRBJ2-5, with a possible D match to TRBD2 (7 bases). The CDR3 contains 13 residues. V lost 3 bases to trimming and J lost 6 bases, with 14 bases between them. CDR1 is DFQATT and CDR2 is SNEGSKA in the germline V gene (reference sequence). The CDR3 DNA reads as TGCAGTGCTAGCGGGGGGCTCGAAAAGACCCAGTACTTC. As protein: CSASGGLEKTQYF.